The 18 T cell receptor beta chains presented below share a single source sample, sequenced in a study of T cells after yellow fever vaccination. MiXCR was run by TCRdb on the 5' RACE reads, yielding one entry per CDR3 protein. Of 550,000 to 750,000 distinct CDR3 sequences in the sample, approximately 13% were seen once. Specimen: PBMCs, collected on the day of the yellow fever booster vaccination. The receptors stem from a man aged 25 to 45 who received the YFV17D yellow fever vaccine.

This chain joins TRBV7-6 and TRBJ2-2; D call uncertain. CDR1 is SGHVS, CDR2 FNYEAQ, per germline. This CDR3 is built from 12 residues. Trimming cost V 3 bases and J 7 bases, with 6 bases left between them. The CDR3 DNA reads TGTGCCAGCAGCTTTTCTAACGGGGAGCTGTTTTTT. It yields the protein CASSFSNGELFF.

J is TRBJ1-4 and V is TRBV29-1, with D possibly matching TRBD1 (5 bases). Germline V gene sequence: CDR1 SQVTM, CDR2 ANQGSEA. This CDR3 is 13 amino acids long. V lost 7 bases and J 10 bases, leaving 19 bases between the germline ends. The CDR3 DNA sequence: TGCAGCGGCCGGGACGACACCATAGGAAAACTGTTTTTT. Translating it yields CSGRDDTIGKLFF.

The J gene is TRBJ2-1, the V gene TRBV7-7; the D is unclear. This CDR3 has 13 amino acids. Trimming left V 2 bases short and J 9 bases short, with 11 bases between. Germline CDR1 reads SSHAT; CDR2 reads FNYEAQ (reference sequence). The DNA of the CDR3 is TGTGCCAGCAGCTTAAATTTCGGGCTTGAGCAGTTCTTC. Translated: CASSLNFGLEQFF.

The chain is built from TRBV10-2 and TRBJ2-1; D gene uncertain. V lost 2 bases to trimming and J lost 4 bases, with 12 bases between them. The germline gives CDR1 WSHSY, CDR2 SAAADI. This CDR3 is built from 15 residues. The CDR3 nucleotides read TGCGCCAGCAGTGAGGAAAGCTTCTCTTACAATGAGCAGTTCTTC. Translation: CASSEESFSYNEQFF.

V and J are TRBV4-3 and TRBJ2-1; D uncertain. CDR1 LGHNA and CDR2 YSLEER come from the germline V gene. V lost 0 bases and J lost 0, with 15 bases in between. The CDR3 consists of 18 residues. The CDR3 nucleotides read TGCGCCAGCAGCCAAGAGGTATACCCTATGAGCTCCTACAATGAGCAGTTCTTC. The encoded protein is CASSQEVYPMSSYNEQFF.

This clonotype was counted only a few times. The genes are TRBV6-1 and TRBJ1-5; perhaps TRBD1 as D (5 bases). The ends were cut back, 3 bases at V and 6 bases at J, with 9 bases in the middle. Germline V lookup: CDR1 MNHNS, CDR2 SASEGT. CDR3 length: 13 residues. The CDR3 nucleotides are TGTGCCAGCAGTGAGGGGGACGGTCAGCCCCAGCATTTT. Translating gives CASSEGDGQPQHF.

This clonotype turned up a few times. The chain is built from TRBV6-5 and TRBJ2-7, with D perhaps matching TRBD1 (7 bases). CDR3 length equals 14 residues. Germline loops: CDR1 MNHEY, CDR2 SVGAGI. Deletions cut 2 bases from V and 4 bases from J, with 12 bases between. This CDR3 reads CASSYSRGEYEQYF. In DNA form, the CDR3 reads TGTGCCAGCAGTTACAGCAGGGGGGAGTACGAGCAGTACTTC.

The V gene is TRBV11-2, the J gene TRBJ2-3; 7 nucleotides match TRBD1. In germline, CDR1 is SGHAT, CDR2 FQNNGV. CDR3 length equals 16 residues. Losses at the gene ends were 4 bases for V and 2 bases for J; bases not matched to a gene: 9. The CDR3 here is CASSSTGVPPTDTQYF. CDR3 sequence (DNA): TGTGCCAGCAGCTCAACAGGGGTCCCACCCACAGATACGCAGTATTTT.

This CDR3 is CASSLDRVGELFF. CDR3 nucleotides: TGCGCCAGCAGCCTCGACAGGGTCGGGGAGCTGTTTTTT. This chain links TRBV5-1 with TRBJ2-2, with 7 bases lining up with TRBD1. CDR1 and CDR2 (germline): SGHRS, YFSETQ. The junction had 4 bases not matched to a gene; V was cut back by 4 bases and J by 7 bases. CDR3 length: 13 amino acids.

This clonotype was detected once. This chain joins TRBV10-3 and TRBJ1-1; D unclear. The CDR3 loop spans 14 amino acids. Germline V gene lookup returns CDR1 ENHRY and CDR2 SYGVKD. Trimming pared 11 bases from V and 2 bases from J, leaving 18 bases between. Here the CDR3 reads CAAKALPANTEAFF. The CDR3 nucleotides are TGTGCCGCAAAAGCCCTCCCGGCAAACACTGAAGCTTTCTTT.

This clonotype was seen just once. The chain carries TRBV25-1 and TRBJ1-5; D gene unclear. The germline V gene encodes CDR1 MGHDK and CDR2 SYGVNS. V lost 8 bases and J lost 0, with 5 bases in between. The CDR3 runs to 12 residues. Written as DNA, the CDR3 is TGTGCCAGCGGGTTTAGCAATCAGCCCCAGCATTTT. Its translation is CASGFSNQPQHF.

The rearrangement uses TRBV12-3 or TRBV12-4 and TRBJ1-2; D gene unclear. CDR3 length: 13 amino acids. Trimming stripped 0 bases from V and 1 base from J, with 3 bases between. DNA of the CDR3: TGTGCCAGCAGTTTAGCAGATAACTATGGCTACACCTTC. Protein: CASSLADNYGYTF.

This sequence joins TRBV27 and TRBJ1-6, with TRBD1 identical over 9 bases. V shed 5 bases and J 12 bases; nucleotides not matched to a gene: 8. CDR3 length: 14 residues. From germline, CDR1 is MNHEY and CDR2 SMNVEV (reference sequence). For the CDR3, the DNA is TGTGCCAGCAGTCTCGGGACAGGGCAGAAACCCCTCCACTTT. As protein: CASSLGTGQKPLHF.

This clonotype has a handful of counts. The rearrangement uses TRBV20-1 and TRBJ2-6, with 7 bases matching TRBD2. The CDR3 totals 18 residues. Germline V lookup: CDR1 DFQATT, CDR2 SNEGSKA (reference sequence). J was trimmed by 2 bases and V by 3 bases; bases with no gene match: 13. CDR3 in DNA: TGCAGTGCTAGTGGGGCTAGCGGCATCCTTGCTGGGGCCAACGTCCTGACTTTC. The encoded protein is CSASGASGILAGANVLTF.

This clonotype was seen ten or more times. This chain joins TRBV5-1 and TRBJ2-7, with 10 nucleotides matching TRBD1. V shed 1 base and J 4 bases; nucleotides not matched to a gene: 5. CDR1 is SGHRS, CDR2 YFSETQ, per germline. The CDR3 runs to 15 residues. In DNA, the CDR3 is TGCGCCAGCAGCTTGTTGGGGACAGGGGAGTACGAGCAGTACTTC. This translates into CASSLLGTGEYEQYF.

This clonotype was recorded a few times. V gene TRBV10-3 combines with J gene TRBJ2-7, with D tentatively TRBD2 (6 bases). The CDR3 runs 15 residues. The germline gives CDR1 ENHRY, CDR2 SYGVKD. V lost 2 bases and J lost 2, with 13 bases in between. CDR3 DNA: TGTGCCATCAGTGAGCGAGGAGGGCGGGCCTACGAGCAGTACTTC. Its translation is CAISERGGRAYEQYF.

The table lists this clonotype with a few counts. The rearrangement joins TRBV6-2 or TRBV6-3 to TRBJ2-7, with D possibly matching TRBD1 (5 bases). Germline assignment: CDR1 MNHEY and CDR2 SVGEGT. V was cut by 7 bases and J by 6 bases, with 22 bases left in between. This CDR3 contains 15 residues. The CDR3 reads CASITNPLSQGEQYF. Written as DNA, the CDR3 is TGTGCCAGCATCACCAACCCACTCAGCCAGGGCGAGCAGTACTTC.

The sample holds a few counts of this clonotype. The chain joins TRBV5-1 to TRBJ2-3; either TRBD1 or TRBD2 may fit D (5 bases each). CDR3 length equals 16 residues. Germline CDR1 reads SGHRS; CDR2 reads YFSETQ. V was cut by 2 bases and J by 0 bases, with 13 bases left in between. CDR3 nucleotides: TGCGCCAGCAGCTTCAGGGCTAGCCCGAGCACAGATACGCAGTATTTT. Translated, it gives CASSFRASPSTDTQYF. Together with reference TRBV5-1 and TRBJ2-3, the CDR3 gives the full variable domain: KAGVTQTPRYLIKTRGQQVTLSCSPISGHRSVSWYQQTPGQGLQFLFEYFSETQRNKGNFPGRFSGRQFSNSRSEMNVSTLELGDSALYLCASSFRASPSTDTQYFGPGTRLTVL.